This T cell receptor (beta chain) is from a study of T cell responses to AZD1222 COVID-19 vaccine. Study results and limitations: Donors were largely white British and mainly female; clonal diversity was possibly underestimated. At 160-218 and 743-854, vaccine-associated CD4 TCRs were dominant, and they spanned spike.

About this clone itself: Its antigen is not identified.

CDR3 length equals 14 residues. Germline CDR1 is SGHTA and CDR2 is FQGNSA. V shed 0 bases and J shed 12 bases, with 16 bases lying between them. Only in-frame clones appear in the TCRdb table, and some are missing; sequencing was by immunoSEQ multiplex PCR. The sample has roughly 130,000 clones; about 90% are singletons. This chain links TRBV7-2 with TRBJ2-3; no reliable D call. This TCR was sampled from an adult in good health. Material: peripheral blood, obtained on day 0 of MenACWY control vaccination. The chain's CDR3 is CASSLADTVGTQYF. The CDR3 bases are TGTGCCAGCAGCTTAGCAGACACGGTAGGCACACAGTATTTT.